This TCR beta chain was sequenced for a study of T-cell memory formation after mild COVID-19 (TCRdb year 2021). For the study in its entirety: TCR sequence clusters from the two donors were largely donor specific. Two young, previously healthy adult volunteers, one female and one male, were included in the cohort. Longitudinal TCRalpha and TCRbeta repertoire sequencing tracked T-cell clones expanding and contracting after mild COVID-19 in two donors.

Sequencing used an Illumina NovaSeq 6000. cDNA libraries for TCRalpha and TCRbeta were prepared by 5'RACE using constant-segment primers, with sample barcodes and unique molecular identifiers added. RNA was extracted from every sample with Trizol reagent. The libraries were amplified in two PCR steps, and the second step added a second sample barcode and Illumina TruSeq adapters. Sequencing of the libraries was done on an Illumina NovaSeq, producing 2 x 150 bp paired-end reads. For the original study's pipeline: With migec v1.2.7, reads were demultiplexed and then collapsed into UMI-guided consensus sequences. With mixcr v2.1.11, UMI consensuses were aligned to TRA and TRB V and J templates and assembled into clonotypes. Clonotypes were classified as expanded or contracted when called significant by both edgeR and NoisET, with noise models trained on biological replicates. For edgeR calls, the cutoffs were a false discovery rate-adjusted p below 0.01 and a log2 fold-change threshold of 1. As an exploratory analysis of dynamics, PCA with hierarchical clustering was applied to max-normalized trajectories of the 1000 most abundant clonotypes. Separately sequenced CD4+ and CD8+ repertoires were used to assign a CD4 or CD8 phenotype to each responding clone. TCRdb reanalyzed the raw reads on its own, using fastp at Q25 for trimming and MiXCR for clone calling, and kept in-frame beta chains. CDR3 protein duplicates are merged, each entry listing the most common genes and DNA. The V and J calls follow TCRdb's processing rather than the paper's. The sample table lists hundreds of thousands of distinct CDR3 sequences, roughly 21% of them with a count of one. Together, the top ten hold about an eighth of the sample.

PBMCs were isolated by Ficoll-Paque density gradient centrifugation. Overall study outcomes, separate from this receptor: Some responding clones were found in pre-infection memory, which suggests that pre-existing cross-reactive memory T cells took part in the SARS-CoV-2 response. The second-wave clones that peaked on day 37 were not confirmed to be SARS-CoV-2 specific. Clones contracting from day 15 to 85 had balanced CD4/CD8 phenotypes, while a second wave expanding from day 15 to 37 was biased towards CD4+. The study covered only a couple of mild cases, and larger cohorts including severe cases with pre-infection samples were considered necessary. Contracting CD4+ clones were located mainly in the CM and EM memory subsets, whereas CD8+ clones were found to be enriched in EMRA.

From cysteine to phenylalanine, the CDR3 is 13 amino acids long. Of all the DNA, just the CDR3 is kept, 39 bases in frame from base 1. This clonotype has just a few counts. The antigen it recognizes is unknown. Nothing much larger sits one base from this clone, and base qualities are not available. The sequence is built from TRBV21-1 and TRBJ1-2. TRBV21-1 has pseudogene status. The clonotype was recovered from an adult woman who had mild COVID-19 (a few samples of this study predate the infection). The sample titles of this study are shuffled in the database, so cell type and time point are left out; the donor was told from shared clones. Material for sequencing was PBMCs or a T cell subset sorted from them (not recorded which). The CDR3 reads CASSKVMNYGYTF. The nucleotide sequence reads TGTGCCAGCAGCAAGGTCATGAACTATGGCTACACCTTC.